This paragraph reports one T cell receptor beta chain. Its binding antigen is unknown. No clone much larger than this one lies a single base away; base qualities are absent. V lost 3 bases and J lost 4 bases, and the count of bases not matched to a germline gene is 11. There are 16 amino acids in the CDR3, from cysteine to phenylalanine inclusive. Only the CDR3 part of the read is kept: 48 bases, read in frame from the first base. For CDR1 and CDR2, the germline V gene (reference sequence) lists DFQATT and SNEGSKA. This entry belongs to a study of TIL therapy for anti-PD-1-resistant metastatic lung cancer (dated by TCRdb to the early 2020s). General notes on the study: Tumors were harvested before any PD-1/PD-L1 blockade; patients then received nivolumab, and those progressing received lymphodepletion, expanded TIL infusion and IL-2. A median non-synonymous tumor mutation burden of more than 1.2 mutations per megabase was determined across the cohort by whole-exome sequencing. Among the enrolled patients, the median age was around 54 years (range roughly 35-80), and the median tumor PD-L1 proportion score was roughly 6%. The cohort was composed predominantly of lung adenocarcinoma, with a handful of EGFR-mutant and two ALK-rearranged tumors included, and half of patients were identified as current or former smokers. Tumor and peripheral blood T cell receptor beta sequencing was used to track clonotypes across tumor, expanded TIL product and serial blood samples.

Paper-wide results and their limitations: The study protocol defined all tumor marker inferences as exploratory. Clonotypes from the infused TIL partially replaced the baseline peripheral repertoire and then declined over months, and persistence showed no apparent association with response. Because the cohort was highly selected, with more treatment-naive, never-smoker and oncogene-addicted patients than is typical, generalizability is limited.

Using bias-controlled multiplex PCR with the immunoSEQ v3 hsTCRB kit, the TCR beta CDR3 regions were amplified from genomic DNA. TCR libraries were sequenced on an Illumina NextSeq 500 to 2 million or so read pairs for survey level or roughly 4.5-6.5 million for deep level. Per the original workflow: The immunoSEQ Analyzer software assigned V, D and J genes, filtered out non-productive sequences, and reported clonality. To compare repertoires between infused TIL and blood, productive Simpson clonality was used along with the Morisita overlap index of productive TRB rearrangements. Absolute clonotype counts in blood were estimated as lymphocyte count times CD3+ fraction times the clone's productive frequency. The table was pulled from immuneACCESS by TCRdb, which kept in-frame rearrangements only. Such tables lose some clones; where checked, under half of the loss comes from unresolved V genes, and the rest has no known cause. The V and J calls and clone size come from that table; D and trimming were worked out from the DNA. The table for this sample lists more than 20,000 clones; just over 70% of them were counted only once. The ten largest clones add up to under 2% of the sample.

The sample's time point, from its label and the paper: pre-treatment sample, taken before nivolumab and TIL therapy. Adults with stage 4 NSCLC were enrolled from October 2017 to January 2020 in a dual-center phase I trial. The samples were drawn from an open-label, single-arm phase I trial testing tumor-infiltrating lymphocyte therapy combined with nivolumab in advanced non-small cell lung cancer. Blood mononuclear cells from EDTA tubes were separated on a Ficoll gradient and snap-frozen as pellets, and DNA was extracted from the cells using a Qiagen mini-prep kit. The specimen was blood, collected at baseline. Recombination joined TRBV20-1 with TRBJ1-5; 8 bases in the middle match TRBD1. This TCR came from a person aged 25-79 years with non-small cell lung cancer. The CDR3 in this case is CSASRPGTGRNQPQHF. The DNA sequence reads TGCAGTGCTAGTCGGCCTGGGACAGGTAGGAATCAGCCCCAGCATTTT.